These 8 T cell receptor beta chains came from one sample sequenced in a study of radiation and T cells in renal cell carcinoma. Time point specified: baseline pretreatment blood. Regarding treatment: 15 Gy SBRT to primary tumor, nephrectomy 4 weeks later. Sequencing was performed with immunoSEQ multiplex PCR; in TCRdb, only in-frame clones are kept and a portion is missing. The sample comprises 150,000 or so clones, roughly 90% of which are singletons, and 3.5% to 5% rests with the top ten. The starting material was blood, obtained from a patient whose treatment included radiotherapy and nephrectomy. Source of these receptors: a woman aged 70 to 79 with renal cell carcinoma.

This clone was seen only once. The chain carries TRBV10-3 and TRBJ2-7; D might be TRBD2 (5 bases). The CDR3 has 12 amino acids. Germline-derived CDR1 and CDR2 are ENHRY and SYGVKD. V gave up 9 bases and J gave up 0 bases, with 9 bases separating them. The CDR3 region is CAIAGNSYEQYF. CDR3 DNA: TGTGCCATAGCCGGGAACTCCTACGAGCAGTACTTC.

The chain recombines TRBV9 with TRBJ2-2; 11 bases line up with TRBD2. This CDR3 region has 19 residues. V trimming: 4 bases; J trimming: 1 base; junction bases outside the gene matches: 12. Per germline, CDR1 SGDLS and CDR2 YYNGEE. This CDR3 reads CASSLLGTSGGLNTGELFF. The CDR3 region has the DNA TGTGCCAGCAGCCTCCTAGGAACTAGCGGGGGCCTGAACACCGGGGAGCTGTTTTTT.

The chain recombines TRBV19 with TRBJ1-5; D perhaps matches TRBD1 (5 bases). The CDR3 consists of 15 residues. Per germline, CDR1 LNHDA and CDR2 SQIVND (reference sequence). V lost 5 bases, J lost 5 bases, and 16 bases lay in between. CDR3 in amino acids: CASSPGDVSYQPQHF. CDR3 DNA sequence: TGTGCCAGTAGTCCGGGGGATGTGAGCTATCAGCCCCAGCATTTT.

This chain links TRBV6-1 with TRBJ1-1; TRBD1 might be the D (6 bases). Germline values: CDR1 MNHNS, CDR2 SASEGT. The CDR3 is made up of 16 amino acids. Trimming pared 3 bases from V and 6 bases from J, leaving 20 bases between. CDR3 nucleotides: TGTGCCAGCAGTGATGCTATTGTCAGGGGCGGCCCTGAAGCTTTCTTT. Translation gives CASSDAIVRGGPEAFF.

This CDR3 is CASSSEGYEQYF. For the CDR3, the DNA is TGTGCCAGCAGCTCTGAGGGTTACGAGCAGTACTTC. J is TRBJ2-7 and V is TRBV11-3; D may be TRBD2 (5 bases). The CDR3 runs 12 residues. Trimming pared 4 bases from V and 4 bases from J, leaving 8 bases between. The germline V gene has CDR1 SGHNT and CDR2 YENEEA.

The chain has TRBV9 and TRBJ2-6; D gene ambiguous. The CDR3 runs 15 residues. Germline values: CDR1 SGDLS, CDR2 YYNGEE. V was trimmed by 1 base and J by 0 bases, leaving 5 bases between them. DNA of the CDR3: TGTGCCAGCAGCGTATGGTCCTCTGGGGCCAACGTCCTGACTTTC. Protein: CASSVWSSGANVLTF.

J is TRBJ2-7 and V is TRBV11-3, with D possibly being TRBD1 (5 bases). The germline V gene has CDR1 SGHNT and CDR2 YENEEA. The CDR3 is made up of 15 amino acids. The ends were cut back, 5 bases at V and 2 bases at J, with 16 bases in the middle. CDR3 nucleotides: TGTGCCAGCAGCCCCCAACCAGGGCAGCCCTACGAGCAGTACTTC. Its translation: CASSPQPGQPYEQYF.

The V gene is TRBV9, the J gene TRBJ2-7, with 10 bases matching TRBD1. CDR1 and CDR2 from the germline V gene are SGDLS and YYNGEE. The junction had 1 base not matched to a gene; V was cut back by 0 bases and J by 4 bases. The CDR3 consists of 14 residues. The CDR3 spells CASSVGGQGYEQYF. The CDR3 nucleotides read TGTGCCAGCAGCGTAGGGGGACAGGGGTACGAGCAGTACTTC.